These 15 T cell receptor beta chains were sequenced from one sample in a study of identical twins. Via MiXCR, TCRdb re-called the 5' RACE reads, giving one row per CDR3 protein. This table holds about 730,000 distinct CDR3 sequences, around 20% found once. The data also belong to a second study, concerning T cells expressing NK-cell markers.

Sequences were obtained from PBMCs. These TCRs come from a woman aged 18-30 years in good health.

In nucleotides, the CDR3 is TGTGCCAGCAGGACTAGCGGCGACATGAATGAGCAGTTCTTC. Protein product: CASRTSGDMNEQFF. The chain carries TRBV7-9 and TRBJ2-1, with 9 nucleotides matching TRBD2. V shed 6 bases, J shed 7 bases, and the junction held 7 bases outside the gene matches. The CDR3 sequence is 14 residues long. CDR1 and CDR2 (germline): SEHNR, FQNEAQ (reference sequence).

The chain recombines TRBV20-1 with TRBJ2-7; D might be TRBD2 (7 bases). CDR3 length: 14 amino acids. V lost 3 bases, J lost 2 bases, and 14 bases lay in between. Germline values: CDR1 DFQATT, CDR2 SNEGSKA (reference sequence). The DNA of the CDR3 is TGCAGTGCTAGTGGCGGGGGCTATACCTACGAGCAGTACTTC. This sequence encodes CSASGGGYTYEQYF.

V gene TRBV12-3 or TRBV12-4 combines with J gene TRBJ2-7; possible D gene TRBD2, 6 bases. This CDR3 is built from 11 residues. V dropped 10 bases and J dropped 6 bases, with 13 bases sitting between them. CDR3 bases: TGTGCCACCTCCCGCGGGATCGAGCAGTACTTC. As protein: CATSRGIEQYF.

This clonotype appeared a few times. The chain recombines TRBV7-2 with TRBJ2-4; no definite D call. Trimming left V 5 bases short and J 9 bases short, with 17 bases between. The CDR3 consists of 14 residues. Germline loops: CDR1 SGHTA, CDR2 FQGNSA. The CDR3 sequence: CASSRPPGPPIQYF. CDR3 nucleotides: TGTGCCAGCAGCCGACCCCCAGGCCCCCCCATTCAGTACTTC. Using reference TRBV7-2 and TRBJ2-4 for the parts outside the CDR3, the full variable domain is GAGVSQSPSNKVTEKGKDVELRCDPISGHTALYWYRQSLGQGLEFLIYFQGNSAPDKSGLPSDRFSAERTGGSVSTLTIQRTQQEDSAVYLCASSRPPGPPIQYFGAGTRLSVL.

V is TRBV20-1 and J is TRBJ2-7; 8 bases align to TRBD2. V lost 0 bases to trimming and J lost 6 bases; unmatched junction nucleotides: 16. The CDR3 is made up of 17 amino acids. Germline-derived CDR1 and CDR2 are DFQATT and SNEGSKA (reference sequence). The CDR3 reads CSARDSGAGAGEGEQYF. The DNA of the CDR3 is TGCAGTGCTAGAGACTCAGGAGCGGGGGCAGGGGAGGGCGAGCAGTACTTC.

This clonotype was counted at least ten times. V is TRBV7-2 and J is TRBJ1-2; D is perhaps TRBD1 (6 bases). This CDR3 region has 15 residues. V was shortened by 2 bases and J by 2 bases, with 12 bases between the two germline ends. CDR1 is SGHTA and CDR2 is FQGNSA in the germline V gene. CDR3 sequence: CASSLQGTENYGYTF. CDR3 bases: TGTGCCAGCAGCTTACAGGGGACTGAGAACTATGGCTACACCTTC.

This clonotype has ten or more counts. V gene TRBV29-1 combines with J gene TRBJ2-1; D perhaps matches TRBD1 (5 bases). The V gene lost 7 bases and the J gene lost 8 bases, with 18 bases spanning the gap. This CDR3 is built from 13 residues. Germline CDR1 is SQVTM and CDR2 is ANQGSEA. CDR3 in DNA: TGCAGCGCAGGAGACAGTGGCCCACATGAGCAGTTCTTC. This encodes CSAGDSGPHEQFF.

V gene TRBV7-6 combines with J gene TRBJ2-1, with 9 bases fitting TRBD1. The J segment lost 5 bases and the V segment lost 5 bases, leaving 10 bases of the junction unmatched. In germline, CDR1 is SGHVS, CDR2 FNYEAQ. The CDR3 runs 16 residues. The CDR3 DNA sequence: TGTGCCAGCAGCGGAGGGACAGGGTATTTAGACAATGAGCAGTTCTTC. Its protein is CASSGGTGYLDNEQFF.

This CDR3 reads CASRPTYPGNTIYF. CDR3 coding DNA: TGTGCCAGCAGGCCTACCTACCCTGGAAACACCATATATTTT. The chain carries TRBV12-3 or TRBV12-4 and TRBJ1-3; D call uncertain. The V gene lost 6 bases and the J gene lost 2 bases, with 11 bases spanning the gap. The CDR3 runs 14 residues.

This clonotype was seen more than once but under ten times. The rearrangement uses TRBV6-6 and TRBJ1-2; D gene ambiguous. The germline CDR1 and CDR2 sequences are MNHNY and SVGAGI (reference sequence). The V end lost 6 bases, the J end lost 4 bases, and 12 bases lay between the germline ends. The CDR3 extends over 13 amino acids. The chain's CDR3 is CASRLGGSYGYTF. DNA for the CDR3: TGTGCCAGCAGACTGGGCGGGAGCTATGGCTACACCTTC.

This clonotype was counted only a few times. This chain connects TRBV5-1 to TRBJ2-1; D is unclear. The germline V and J ends were trimmed by 2 bases and 2 bases, with 11 bases remaining between them. This CDR3 is built from 15 residues. CDR1 SGHRS and CDR2 YFSETQ come from the germline V gene. The CDR3, as DNA: TGCGCCAGCAGCTTAGGTGGAGCCCCCTACAATGAGCAGTTCTTC. This encodes CASSLGGAPYNEQFF. Full variable domain (rest looked up from reference TRBV5-1 and TRBJ2-1): KAGVTQTPRYLIKTRGQQVTLSCSPISGHRSVSWYQQTPGQGLQFLFEYFSETQRNKGNFPGRFSGRQFSNSRSEMNVSTLELGDSALYLCASSLGGAPYNEQFFGPGTRLTVL.

The V gene is TRBV2, the J gene TRBJ1-1; TRBD1 might be the D (5 bases). V shed 4 bases and J shed 11 bases, with 14 bases lying between them. This CDR3 region has 12 residues. Germline CDR1 and CDR2: SNHLY and FYNNEI. CDR3 residues: CASSGRALRAFF. In DNA form, the CDR3 reads TGTGCCAGCAGTGGCAGGGCACTGCGCGCTTTCTTT.

The sample holds a few counts of this clonotype. The chain carries TRBV10-3 and TRBJ2-5, with 9 bases that match TRBD2. The CDR3 contains 14 residues. The germline V gene has CDR1 ENHRY and CDR2 SYGVKD. The ends lost 3 bases at V and 5 bases at J; junction bases unmatched: 4. CDR3 sequence reads: CAISDGTSPETQYF. CDR3 in DNA: TGTGCCATCAGTGATGGGACTAGCCCCGAGACCCAGTACTTC.

This clonotype was seen a few times. This chain connects TRBV19 to TRBJ1-1; no clear D. Between the trimmed V and J ends, which lost 4 bases and 4 bases, there was a span of 7 bases. This CDR3 region has 12 residues. The germline V gene has CDR1 LNHDA and CDR2 SQIVND (reference sequence). CDR3: CASSRDLTEAFF. The DNA of the CDR3 is TGTGCCAGTAGTAGAGATCTCACTGAAGCTTTCTTT.

A few counts support this clonotype. The gene calls are TRBV12-3 or TRBV12-4 and TRBJ2-7; 11 bases are a match to TRBD1. CDR3 size: 14 residues. Losses at the gene ends were 5 bases for V and 6 bases for J; bases not matched to a gene: 6. The CDR3 bases are TGTGCCAGCAGTGACCGGGACAGGGGGTTCGAGCAGTACTTC. Residues: CASSDRDRGFEQYF.